Below, 4 T cell receptor beta chains from the same sample are listed, as sequenced in a study of blood T cell repertoires in COVID-19. This table comes from immunoSEQ multiplex PCR, and its TCRdb copy is limited to in-frame clones, with some not included. The repertoire holds about 410,000 clones, with about 88% as singletons. Input material: peripheral blood. Receptor source: a woman between 40 and 50 years old with COVID-19, enrolled during active disease.

The chain links TRBV27 to TRBJ1-2; 7 nucleotides match TRBD1. V lost 6 bases to trimming and J lost 4 bases; unmatched junction nucleotides: 5. This CDR3 is 13 amino acids long. CDR1 and CDR2 from the germline V gene are MNHEY and SMNVEV (reference sequence). The CDR3 DNA is TGTGCCAGCAGCAACAGGGGAAGCTATGGCTACACCTTC. Translated, it gives CASSNRGSYGYTF.

Here the CDR3 reads CASSKKVQRGAPEEDYEQYF. The DNA for the CDR3 is TGTGCCAGCAGCAAAAAGGTTCAGCGGGGGGCCCCAGAAGAAGACTACGAGCAGTACTTC. The chain recombines TRBV21-1 with TRBJ2-7; the table's D call, TRBD2, was not checked against the DNA. TRBV21-1 is flagged as a pseudogene. This CDR3 comprises 20 residues.

The chain couples TRBV6-5 to TRBJ1-1; 9 bases line up with TRBD1. This CDR3 region has 14 residues. With V trimmed by 7 bases and J by 1 base, 4 bases remained unmatched. Germline V lookup: CDR1 MNHEY, CDR2 SVGAGI. The CDR3 loop reads CASTRQGGNTEAFF. CDR3 DNA sequence: TGTGCCAGCACTCGACAGGGGGGGAACACTGAAGCTTTCTTT.

The chain uses TRBV29-1 and TRBJ1-5, with a weak D call TRBD1 (6 bases). The germline V and J ends were trimmed by 4 bases and 0 bases, with 13 bases remaining between them. The CDR3 runs to 15 residues. CDR1 is SQVTM, CDR2 ANQGSEA, per germline. CDR3 residues: CSVGASGDSNQPQHF. The CDR3 nucleotides are TGCAGCGTTGGAGCTTCAGGGGATAGCAATCAGCCCCAGCATTTT.